The following is a T cell receptor beta chain sequence with its context. In the authors' methods: Quantification of nucleated cells was approximated via reference gene primer amplification. Profiling relied on immunoSEQ multiplex PCR, and the TCRdb table lists in-frame clones only, not all of them. For V, J and clone size, that table is used; D and trimming come from the DNA. The sample shows 100,000 to 150,000 clones, approximately 74% of them seen only once. CDR1 is LNHNV, CDR2 YYDKDF, per germline (reference sequence). Losses at the gene ends were 5 bases for V and 4 bases for J; bases not matched to a gene: 8. CDR3 length: 15 residues. This specimen comes from a study of blood T cell repertoires in COVID-19.

This rearrangement joins TRBV15 to TRBJ1-5, with TRBD1 matching 7 bases. Sequencing input: peripheral blood. This TCR was sampled from a man between 60 and 70 years old with acute or convalescent COVID-19. The CDR3: CATSENRGRNQPQHF. The CDR3 nucleotides are TGTGCCACCAGCGAAAACAGGGGAAGAAATCAGCCCCAGCATTTT.